This T cell receptor beta chain came from a study of T-cell memory formation after mild COVID-19. Broader study findings: Cross-reactive memory appears to have joined, as suggested by some responding clones showing up in pre-infection memory. CD4+ contracting clones were mainly CM and EM; CD8+ ones, EMRA.

Trimming pared 5 bases from V and 7 bases from J, leaving 17 bases between. CDR1 is SGHTA and CDR2 is FQGNSA in the germline V gene. This CDR3 has 15 amino acids. Of note for this clonotype: Its target is not known.

A single record per CDR3 protein comes from TCRdb applying MiXCR to the 5' RACE reads. The sample holds some 290,000 distinct CDR3 sequences; 15% to 20% are singletons and the top ten take 22%. The chain joins TRBV7-2 to TRBJ2-2, with D tentatively TRBD1 or TRBD2 (5 bases each). The sequencing input was PBMCs or a T cell subset sorted from them (not recorded which). The TCR was taken from a man between 18 and 29 years old who had mild COVID-19 (a few samples of this study predate the infection). Cell type and time point are not known. The CDR3: CASSTGLQQGGELFF. The CDR3 region has the DNA TGTGCCAGCAGCACGGGATTACAGCAGGGCGGGGAGCTGTTTTTT.